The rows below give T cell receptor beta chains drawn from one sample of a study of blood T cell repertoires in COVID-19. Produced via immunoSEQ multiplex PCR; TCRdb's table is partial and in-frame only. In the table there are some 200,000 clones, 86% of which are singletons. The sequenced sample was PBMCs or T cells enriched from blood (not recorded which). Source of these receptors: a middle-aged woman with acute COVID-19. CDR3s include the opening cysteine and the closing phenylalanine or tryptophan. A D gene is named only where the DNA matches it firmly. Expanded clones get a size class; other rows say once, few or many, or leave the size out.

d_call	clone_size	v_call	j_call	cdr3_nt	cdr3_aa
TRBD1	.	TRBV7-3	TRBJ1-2	TGTGCCAGCAGCCCCTGGGGGACAGGGGGCGTAGGTGGCTACACCTTC	CASSPWGTGGVGGYTF
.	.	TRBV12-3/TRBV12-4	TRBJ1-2	TGTGCCAGCAGTTTGAGGCTCTACGGCTACACCTTC	CASSLRLYGYTF
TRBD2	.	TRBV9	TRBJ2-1	TGTGCCAGCACCGAAGGAGGGAGCGGGGGGCCCTACAATGAGCAGTTCTTC	CASTEGGSGGPYNEQFF
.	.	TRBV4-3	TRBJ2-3	TGCGCCAGCACGGGGTCTAGCACAGATACGCAGTATTTT	CASTGSSTDTQYF
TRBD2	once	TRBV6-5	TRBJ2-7	TGTGCCAGCAGTTACGGCGGGGGGTTGGACGAGCAGTACTTC	CASSYGGGLDEQYF
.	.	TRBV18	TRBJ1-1	TGTGCCAGCTCACCATTCCGGCAGGCGAACACTGAAGCTTTCTTT	CASSPFRQANTEAFF
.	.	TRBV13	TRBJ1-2	TGTGCCAGCAGCTTAGGGTCCGGGGGAGGAGGGACGGCCACGCTCTATGGCTACACCTTC	CASSLGSGGGGTATLYGYTF
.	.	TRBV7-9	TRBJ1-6	TGTGCCAGCAGTTCGGTCGGGGGAGTCGAGACACCCCTCCACTTT	CASSSVGGVETPLHF
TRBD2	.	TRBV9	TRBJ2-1	TGTGCCAGCAGCGTAGTCTCTAGCGGGGGGCTTGAGCAGTTCTTC	CASSVVSSGGLEQFF
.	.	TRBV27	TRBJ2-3	TGTGCCAGCAGTTCCCACTATGGCACAGATACGCAGTATTTT	CASSSHYGTDTQYF
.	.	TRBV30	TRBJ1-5	TGTGCCTGGAGTTTGATGGGGGCGCGACAGCCCCAGCATTTT	CAWSLMGARQPQHF
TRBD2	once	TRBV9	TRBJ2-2	TGTGCCAGCAGCGGAAGCGGGGGGGCGAACACCGGGGAGCTGTTTTTT	CASSGSGGANTGELFF
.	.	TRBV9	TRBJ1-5	TGTGCCGGTAGGGCGGGGCGAAGCAATCAGCCCCAGCATTTT	CAGRAGRSNQPQHF
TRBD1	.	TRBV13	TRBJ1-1	TGTGCCAGCAGCCTCCGGGACAGGATGAACACTGAAGCTTTCTTT	CASSLRDRMNTEAFF
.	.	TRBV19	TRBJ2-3	TGTGCCAGTAGGGAAATAGCGGCAAGCTTCACAGATACGCAGTATTTT	CASREIAASFTDTQYF
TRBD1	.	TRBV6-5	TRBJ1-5	TGTGCCAGCAGACCCGGACAGGGAAGGAATCAGCCCCAGCATTTT	CASRPGQGRNQPQHF
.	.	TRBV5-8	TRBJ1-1	TGTGCCAGCTACTCTCGACAGCAGATGAACACTGAAGCTTTCTTT	CASYSRQQMNTEAFF
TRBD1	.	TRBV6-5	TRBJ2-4	TGTGCCAGCAGGGGGACAGGGGGAAACATTCAGTACTTC	CASRGTGGNIQYF
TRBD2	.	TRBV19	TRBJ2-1	TGTGCCAGTAGTCCTAACCCCGGGACTAGACCCTACAATGAGCAGTTCTTC	CASSPNPGTRPYNEQFF
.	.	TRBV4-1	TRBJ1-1	TGCGCCAGCAGCCAAGCCTTCGATAGGAGCGCTGAAGCTTTCTTT	CASSQAFDRSAEAFF
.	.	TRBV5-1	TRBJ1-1	TGCGCCCTCGTCCTAAACACTGAAGCTTTCTTT	CALVLNTEAFF
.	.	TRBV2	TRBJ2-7	TGTGCCAGCAGTGAATTACCAGGTTTCCACGAGCAGTACTTC	CASSELPGFHEQYF
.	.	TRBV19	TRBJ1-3	TGTGCCAGTCGTAGGGGGGACGGCGCTGGAAACACCATATATTTT	CASRRGDGAGNTIYF
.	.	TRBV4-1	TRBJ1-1	TGCGCCAGCAGCCAAGAGGTTGGGGCAGGGCGTGAAGCTTTCTTT	CASSQEVGAGREAFF
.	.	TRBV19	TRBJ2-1	TGTGCCAGTAGTTGGGCAGGGGATAACAATGAGCAGTTCTTC	CASSWAGDNNEQFF
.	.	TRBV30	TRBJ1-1	TGTGCCGGAAGACAGTCTTTGAACACTGAAGCTTTCTTT	CAGRQSLNTEAFF
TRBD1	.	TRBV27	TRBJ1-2	TGTGCCAGCAGCCTAACAGGGGAGCGAGGCTACACCTTC	CASSLTGERGYTF
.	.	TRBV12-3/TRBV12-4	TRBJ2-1	TGTGCCAGCAGTTTAGGCGCCGAGCAGTTCTTC	CASSLGAEQFF
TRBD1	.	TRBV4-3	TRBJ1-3	TGCGCCAGCAGCCGAGAGACAGGGACTGGAAACACCATATATTTT	CASSRETGTGNTIYF
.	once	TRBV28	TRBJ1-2	TGTGCCAGCAGTTTACCATTAGGGACACGGGATCTATCCTATGGCTACACCTTC	CASSLPLGTRDLSYGYTF
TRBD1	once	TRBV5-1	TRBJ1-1	TGCGCCAGCAGCGGGGACAGATTGAACACTGAAGCTTTCTTT	CASSGDRLNTEAFF